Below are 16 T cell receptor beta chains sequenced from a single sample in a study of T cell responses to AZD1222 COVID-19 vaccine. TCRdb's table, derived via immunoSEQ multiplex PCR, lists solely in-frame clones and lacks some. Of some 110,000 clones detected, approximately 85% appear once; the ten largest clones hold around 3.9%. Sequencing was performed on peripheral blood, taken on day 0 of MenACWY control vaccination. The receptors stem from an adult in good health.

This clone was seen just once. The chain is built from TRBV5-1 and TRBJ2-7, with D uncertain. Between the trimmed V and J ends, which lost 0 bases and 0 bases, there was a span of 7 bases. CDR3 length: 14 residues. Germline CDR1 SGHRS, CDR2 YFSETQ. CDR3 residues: CASSLGFSSYEQYF. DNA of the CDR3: TGCGCCAGCAGCTTGGGCTTTAGCTCCTACGAGCAGTACTTC.

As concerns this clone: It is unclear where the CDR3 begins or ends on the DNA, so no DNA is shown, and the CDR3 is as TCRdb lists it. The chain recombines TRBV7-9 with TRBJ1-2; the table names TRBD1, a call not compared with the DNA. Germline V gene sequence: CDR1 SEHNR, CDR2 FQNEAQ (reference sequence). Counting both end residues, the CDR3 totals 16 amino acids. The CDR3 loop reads CASSLGPSGQGYGYTF.

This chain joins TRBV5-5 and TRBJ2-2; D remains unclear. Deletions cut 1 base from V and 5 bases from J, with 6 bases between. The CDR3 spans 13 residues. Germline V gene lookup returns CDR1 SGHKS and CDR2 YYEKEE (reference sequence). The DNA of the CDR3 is TGTGCCAGCAGCTTGTTGGATACCGGGGAGCTGTTTTTT. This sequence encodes CASSLLDTGELFF.

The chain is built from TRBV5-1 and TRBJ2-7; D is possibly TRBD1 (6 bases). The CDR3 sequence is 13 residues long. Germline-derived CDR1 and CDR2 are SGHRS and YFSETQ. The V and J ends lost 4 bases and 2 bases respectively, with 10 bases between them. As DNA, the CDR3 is TGCGCCAGCAGCAAGACAGGCCCCTACGAGCAGTACTTC. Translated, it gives CASSKTGPYEQYF.

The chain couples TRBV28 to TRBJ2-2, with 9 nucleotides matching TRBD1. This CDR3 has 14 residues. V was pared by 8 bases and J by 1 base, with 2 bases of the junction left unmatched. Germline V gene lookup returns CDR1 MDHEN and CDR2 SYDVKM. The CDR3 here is CASLDRGNTGELFF. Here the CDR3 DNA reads TGTGCCAGCTTGGACAGGGGGAACACCGGGGAGCTGTTTTTT. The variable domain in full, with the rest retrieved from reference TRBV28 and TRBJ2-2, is DVKVTQSSRYLVKRTGEKVFLECVQDMDHENMFWYRQDPGLGLRLIYFSYDVKMKEKGDIPEGYSVSREKKERFSLILESASTNQTSMYLCASLDRGNTGELFFGEGSRLTVL.

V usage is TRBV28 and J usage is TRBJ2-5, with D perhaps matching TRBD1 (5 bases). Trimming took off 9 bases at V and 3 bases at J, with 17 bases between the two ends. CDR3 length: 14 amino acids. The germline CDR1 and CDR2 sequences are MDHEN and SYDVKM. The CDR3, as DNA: TGTGCCAGTCTCCAGGGTCCGATTAAAGAGACCCAGTACTTC. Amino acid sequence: CASLQGPIKETQYF.

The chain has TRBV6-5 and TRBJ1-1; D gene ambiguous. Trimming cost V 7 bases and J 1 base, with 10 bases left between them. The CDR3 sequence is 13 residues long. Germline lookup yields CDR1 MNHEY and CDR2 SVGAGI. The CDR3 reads CASTVEANTEAFF. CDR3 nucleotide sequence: TGTGCCAGCACTGTAGAAGCGAACACTGAAGCTTTCTTT.

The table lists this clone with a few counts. CDR3 nucleotides: TGTGCCAGTAGGCCCCGGGACAGGGGTTTTAGTTCACCCCTCCACTTT. This encodes CASRPRDRGFSSPLHF. This chain uses TRBV19 with TRBJ1-6; TRBD1 matches at 10 bases. The CDR3 length is 16 residues. Losses at the gene ends were 6 bases for V and 9 bases for J; bases not matched to a gene: 11. In germline, CDR1 is LNHDA, CDR2 SQIVND (reference sequence). The full variable domain, in which reference TRBV19 and TRBJ1-6 provide the parts outside the CDR3, is DGGITQSPKYLFRKEGQNVTLSCEQNLNHDAMYWYRQDPGQGLRLIYYSQIVNDFQKGDIAEGYSVSREKKESFPLTVTSAQKNPTAFYLCASRPRDRGFSSPLHFGNGTRLTVT.

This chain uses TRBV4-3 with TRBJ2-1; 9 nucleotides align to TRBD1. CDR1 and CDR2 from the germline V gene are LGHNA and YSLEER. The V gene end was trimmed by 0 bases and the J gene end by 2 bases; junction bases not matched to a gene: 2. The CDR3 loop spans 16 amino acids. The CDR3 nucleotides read TGCGCCAGCAGCCAAGACGGGACAGGGCCCTACAATGAGCAGTTCTTC. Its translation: CASSQDGTGPYNEQFF.

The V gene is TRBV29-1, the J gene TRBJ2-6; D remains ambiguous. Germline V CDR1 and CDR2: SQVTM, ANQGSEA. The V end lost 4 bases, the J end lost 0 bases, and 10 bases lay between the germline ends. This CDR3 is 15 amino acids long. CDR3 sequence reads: CSVGVLHSGANVLTF. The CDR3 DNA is TGCAGCGTTGGGGTTCTCCACTCTGGGGCCAACGTCCTGACTTTC.

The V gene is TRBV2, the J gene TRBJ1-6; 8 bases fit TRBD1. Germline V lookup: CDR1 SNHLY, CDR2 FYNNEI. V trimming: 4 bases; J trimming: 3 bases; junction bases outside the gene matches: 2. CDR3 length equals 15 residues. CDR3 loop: CASSATGGYNSPLHF. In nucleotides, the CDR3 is TGTGCCAGCAGTGCCACAGGGGGCTATAATTCACCCCTCCACTTT.

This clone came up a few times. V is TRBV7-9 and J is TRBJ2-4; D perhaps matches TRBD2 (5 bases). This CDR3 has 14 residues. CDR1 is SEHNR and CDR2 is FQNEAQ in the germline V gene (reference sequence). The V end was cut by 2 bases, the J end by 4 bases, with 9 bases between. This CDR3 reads CASSLTGGKNIQYF. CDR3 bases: TGTGCCAGCAGCTTAACTGGAGGTAAAAACATTCAGTACTTC.

The CDR3 loop reads CASSLGGFEAFF. CDR3 DNA sequence: TGTGCCAGCAGCTTAGGAGGCTTTGAAGCTTTCTTT. The chain couples TRBV11-2 to TRBJ1-1, with unresolved D. The length of the CDR3 is 12 residues. Germline CDR1 reads SGHAT; CDR2 reads FQNNGV. Trimming shortened V by 1 base and J by 7 bases, and 7 bases separated the two germline ends.

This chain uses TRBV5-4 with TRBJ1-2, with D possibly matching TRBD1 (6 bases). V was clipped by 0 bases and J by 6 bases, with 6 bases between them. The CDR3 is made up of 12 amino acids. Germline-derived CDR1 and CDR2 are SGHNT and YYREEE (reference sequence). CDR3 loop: CASSLDRDGYTF. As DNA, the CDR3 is TGTGCCAGCAGCTTGGACAGGGATGGCTACACCTTC. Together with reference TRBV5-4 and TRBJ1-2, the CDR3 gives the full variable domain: ETGVTQSPTHLIKTRGQQVTLRCSSQSGHNTVSWYQQALGQGPQFIFQYYREEENGRGNFPPRFSGLQFPNYSSELNVNALELDDSALYLCASSLDRDGYTFGSGTRLTVV.

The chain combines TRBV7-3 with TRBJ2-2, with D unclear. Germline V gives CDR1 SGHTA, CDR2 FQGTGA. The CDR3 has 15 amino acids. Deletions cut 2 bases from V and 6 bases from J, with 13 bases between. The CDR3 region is CASSLDGRRAGELFF. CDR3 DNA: TGTGCCAGCAGCTTAGATGGGCGTAGGGCCGGGGAGCTGTTTTTT.

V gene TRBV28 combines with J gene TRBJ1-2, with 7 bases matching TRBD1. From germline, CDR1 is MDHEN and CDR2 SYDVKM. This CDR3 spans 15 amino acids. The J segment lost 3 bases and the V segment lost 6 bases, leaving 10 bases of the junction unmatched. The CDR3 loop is CASRPSTGDYYGYTF. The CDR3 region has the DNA TGTGCCAGCAGACCCTCTACAGGGGACTACTATGGCTACACCTTC.